A single TCR beta chain is shown here with its context. The data derive from a study of blood T cell repertoires in COVID-19. Only in-frame clones appear in the TCRdb table, and some are missing; sequencing was by immunoSEQ multiplex PCR. Of around 200,000 clones in the sample, about 85% were seen once. There are 17 residues in the CDR3. The J segment lost 0 bases and the V segment lost 1 base, leaving 5 bases of the junction unmatched. Germline V gives CDR1 LNHDA, CDR2 SQIVND (reference sequence). The sequenced sample was peripheral blood. The sequence was collected from a person aged 70 to 85 with COVID-19, enrolled during active disease. This chain joins TRBV19 and TRBJ2-4; 8 bases agree with TRBD2. CDR3 sequence: CASSIAGGRLAKNIQYF. The CDR3 coding sequence is TGTGCCAGTAGTATAGCGGGAGGGAGGCTAGCCAAAAACATTCAGTACTTC. The full variable domain, in which reference TRBV19 and TRBJ2-4 provide the parts outside the CDR3, is DGGITQSPKYLFRKEGQNVTLSCEQNLNHDAMYWYRQDPGQGLRLIYYSQIVNDFQKGDIAEGYSVSREKKESFPLTVTSAQKNPTAFYLCASSIAGGRLAKNIQYFGAGTRLSVL.